These 14 T cell receptor beta chains share one sample of origin, sequenced in a study of cytomegalovirus exposure and HLA in healthy donors (dated by TCRdb to about 2017). The receptor library was made with the immunoSEQ multiplex PCR assay. For the multiplex PCR, a mixture combining 60 forward primers for TCR Vbeta segments and 13 reverse primers for TCR Jbeta segments was used. The source is immuneACCESS, and TCRdb retained only in-frame sequences with V and J called. Part of the clones is not carried over; for the studies checked, unresolved V genes explain less than half of this, and the remainder is unexplained. The sample table holds 150,000 or so clones, of which around 78% were seen once. The leading ten clones occupy 1.5% to 2% of the sample. Specimen: PBMCs. The receptor set was obtained from a young woman in good health and CMV-seronegative.

The table lists this clone with a count of one. This sequence joins TRBV5-1 and TRBJ2-1, with 10 bases identical to TRBD2. The V gene end was trimmed by 4 bases and the J gene end by 5 bases; junction bases not matched to a gene: 6. The germline CDR1 and CDR2 sequences are SGHRS and YFSETQ. The CDR3 spans 15 residues. CDR3 nucleotide sequence: TGCGCCAGCAGCGGACTAGCGGCGGCCAACAATGAGCAGTTCTTC. As protein: CASSGLAAANNEQFF.

In this sample, this clone turned up a few times. CDR3 loop: CASSPFWRQNPEAFF. The CDR3 DNA is TGCGCCAGCAGCCCATTTTGGAGACAGAATCCTGAAGCTTTCTTT. The rearrangement uses TRBV4-1 and TRBJ1-1; possible D gene TRBD1, 5 bases. This CDR3 is 15 amino acids long. CDR1 and CDR2 from the germline V gene are MGHRA and YSYEKL. V dropped 4 bases and J dropped 6 bases, with 18 bases sitting between them.

J is TRBJ1-4 and V is TRBV5-1; unclear D gene. With 0 bases removed from V and 7 bases from J, the gap between germline ends came to 10 bases. Per germline, CDR1 SGHRS and CDR2 YFSETQ. The length of the CDR3 is 14 residues. CDR3 coding DNA: TGCGCCAGCAGCTTGGACGGCGGAGCTGAAAAACTGTTTTTT. It specifies CASSLDGGAEKLFF.

The chain uses TRBV7-9 and TRBJ1-1; D gene uncertain. The CDR3 has 14 amino acids. CDR1 SEHNR and CDR2 FQNEAQ come from the germline V gene (reference sequence). V dropped 4 bases and J dropped 6 bases, with 15 bases sitting between them. CDR3 residues: CASSSPRRGAEAFF. CDR3 bases: TGTGCCAGCAGCTCCCCGCGGCGGGGAGCTGAAGCTTTCTTT.

The V and J genes are TRBV19 and TRBJ2-6, with a tentative D call TRBD2 (5 bases). The V end lost 6 bases, the J end lost 0 bases, and 12 bases lay between the germline ends. CDR1 LNHDA and CDR2 SQIVND come from the germline V gene (reference sequence). The CDR3 extends over 16 amino acids. This chain's CDR3 is CASRRVGPSGANVLTF. CDR3 nucleotides: TGTGCCAGTAGGAGGGTAGGGCCCTCTGGGGCCAACGTCCTGACTTTC.

V is TRBV7-7 and J is TRBJ2-1, with unresolved D. The V end was cut by 1 base, the J end by 7 bases, with 8 bases between. CDR3 length: 13 amino acids. Germline V CDR1 and CDR2: SSHAT, FNYEAQ (reference sequence). The DNA of the CDR3 is TGTGCCAGCAGCTTAGGGCTGGAGAATGAGCAGTTCTTC. This codes for CASSLGLENEQFF. The full variable domain, in which reference TRBV7-7 and TRBJ2-1 provide the parts outside the CDR3, is GAGVSQSPRYKVTKRGQDVTLRCDPISSHATLYWYQQALGQGPEFLTYFNYEAQPDKSGLPSDRFSAERPEGSISTLTIQRTEQRDSAMYRCASSLGLENEQFFGPGTRLTVL.

The V call is TRBV7-9, the J call TRBJ1-1; D might be TRBD1 (5 bases). Germline V gene lookup returns CDR1 SEHNR and CDR2 FQNEAQ (reference sequence). CDR3 length equals 12 residues. Trimming removed 5 bases from V and 8 bases from J, with 12 bases in between. For the CDR3, the DNA is TGTGCCAGCAGCCTCGGACACCCCGAAGCTTTCTTT. Translating gives CASSLGHPEAFF.

The J gene is TRBJ2-3, the V gene TRBV27; 12 positions match TRBD2. J was trimmed by 4 bases and V by 1 base; bases with no gene match: 6. This CDR3 comprises 17 residues. Per germline, CDR1 MNHEY and CDR2 SMNVEV (reference sequence). CDR3: CASSLLASGRVPDTQYF. Written as DNA, the CDR3 is TGTGCCAGCAGTTTATTGGCTAGCGGGAGGGTTCCAGATACGCAGTATTTT.

The rearrangement joins TRBV19 to TRBJ2-1; TRBD2 matches 7 bases. The CDR3 has 15 residues. The trim removed 3 bases at V and 5 bases at J, leaving 7 bases unmatched. From germline, CDR1 is LNHDA and CDR2 SQIVND (reference sequence). The CDR3 DNA sequence: TGTGCCAGTAGTATTCGGAGGGAGGGGAACAATGAGCAGTTCTTC. This gives the protein CASSIRREGNNEQFF.

This chain joins TRBV6-6 and TRBJ2-1; TRBD2 matches at 8 bases. The CDR3 length is 14 residues. Germline V gene sequence: CDR1 MNHNY, CDR2 SVGAGI (reference sequence). V gave up 7 bases and J gave up 4 bases; unmatched junction bases: 6. The DNA for the CDR3 is TGTGCCAGCACCCCGGGACTAGTTTACAATGAGCAGTTCTTC. It codes for CASTPGLVYNEQFF.

This clone was observed a handful of times. The V call is TRBV28, the J call TRBJ1-1; D is perhaps TRBD1 (6 bases). The germline V gene encodes CDR1 MDHEN and CDR2 SYDVKM. The V and J ends lost 5 bases and 0 bases respectively, with 16 bases between them. This CDR3 spans 16 amino acids. In nucleotides, the CDR3 is TGTGCCAGCAGTATGAAGACAGGCTCTATGAACACTGAAGCTTTCTTT. This translates into CASSMKTGSMNTEAFF.

The CDR3 DNA reads as TGTGCCAGCTCACCACTTGTCGGGGTTGGAGATACGCAGTATTTT. It specifies CASSPLVGVGDTQYF. The gene calls are TRBV18 and TRBJ2-3; weak D call: TRBD2 (5 bases). This CDR3 contains 15 residues. Per the germline V gene, CDR1 is KGHSH and CDR2 is LQKENI. V dropped 1 base and J dropped 5 bases, with 13 bases sitting between them.

A single count supports this clone. The chain combines TRBV9 with TRBJ2-1; 9 positions agree with TRBD2. Germline trimming cut 0 bases from V and 7 bases from J; bases unmatched to any gene: 5. This CDR3 region has 15 residues. Germline-derived CDR1 and CDR2 are SGDLS and YYNGEE. CDR3 sequence reads: CASSVGGLARNEQFF. The CDR3, as DNA: TGTGCCAGCAGCGTAGGAGGACTAGCGAGGAATGAGCAGTTCTTC.

The chain has TRBV7-8 and TRBJ2-5; possibly TRBD2 for D (6 bases). CDR1 is SGHVS and CDR2 is FQNEAQ in the germline V gene. This CDR3 has 13 amino acids. With 5 bases removed from V and 1 base from J, the gap between germline ends came to 8 bases. CDR3: CASSQGLQETQYF. CDR3 nucleotides: TGTGCCAGCAGCCAGGGACTCCAAGAGACCCAGTACTTC.